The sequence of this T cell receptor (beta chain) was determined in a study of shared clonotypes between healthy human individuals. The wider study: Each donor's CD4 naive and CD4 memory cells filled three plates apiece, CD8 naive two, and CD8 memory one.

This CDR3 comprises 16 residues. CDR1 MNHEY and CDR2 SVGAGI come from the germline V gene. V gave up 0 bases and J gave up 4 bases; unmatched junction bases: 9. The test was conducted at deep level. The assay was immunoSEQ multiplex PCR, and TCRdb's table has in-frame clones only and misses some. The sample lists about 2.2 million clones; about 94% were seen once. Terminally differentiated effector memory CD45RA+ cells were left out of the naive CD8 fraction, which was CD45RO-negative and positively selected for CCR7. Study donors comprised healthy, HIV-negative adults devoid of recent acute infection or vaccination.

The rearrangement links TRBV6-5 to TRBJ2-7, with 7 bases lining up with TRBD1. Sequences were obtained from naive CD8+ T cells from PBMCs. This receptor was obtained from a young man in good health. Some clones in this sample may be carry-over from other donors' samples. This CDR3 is CASSYSLGQRTYEQYF. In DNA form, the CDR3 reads TGTGCCAGCAGTTACTCGTTGGGACAGAGAACGTACGAGCAGTACTTC.